This T cell receptor (beta chain) comes out of a study of beta chain features in type 1 diabetes. The CDR3 covers 13 residues. CDR1 is SEHNR, CDR2 FQNEAQ, per germline (reference sequence). V dropped 6 bases and J dropped 2 bases, with 11 bases sitting between them. Sorted populations all exceeded 95% purity. Points from the study as a whole: The similarity of naive, central memory and Treg TCRB repertoires appeared greater among patients than among healthy donors. Shortening of TCRB CDR3s, moderate but significant, appeared in all four CD4+ subsets of Type 1 diabetes patients.

As concerns this clone: Antigen unknown.

Every bit of the isolated RNA underwent reverse transcription, so sequencing read expressed TCRB transcripts. TCRdb's copy holds only in-frame clones and misses some; the assay was immunoSEQ multiplex PCR. The profile shows 250,000 or so clones, roughly 20% of them singletons. The sequence was collected from a woman in her thirties or forties with type 1 diabetes. The sequencing input was naive CD4+ T cells from blood. This sequence joins TRBV7-9 and TRBJ2-7; weak D call: TRBD2 (5 bases). The CDR3: CASSDRRPYEQYF. The CDR3 DNA reads as TGTGCCAGCAGTGATAGGAGGCCCTACGAGCAGTACTTC.